This T cell receptor beta chain was retrieved from a study of blood T cell repertoires in COVID-19. Original analysis: Nucleated cell number was recorded as an estimate derived from reference gene primer amplification. Data came from immunoSEQ multiplex PCR; TCRdb stores just in-frame clones and leaves some out. Clone size and V and J calls were adopted from that table, with D and trimming inferred from the DNA. The repertoire has some 340,000 clones, 83% of them found once; the top ten carry roughly 5.1%. Germline assignment: CDR1 SGHVS and CDR2 FQNEAQ. V was trimmed by 1 base and J by 6 bases, leaving 7 bases between them. The CDR3 contains 13 residues.

This receptor was identified in a woman in her forties or fifties who had recovered from COVID-19. The chain joins TRBV7-8 to TRBJ1-5; no clear D gene. Source material: PBMCs or T cells enriched from blood (not recorded which). CDR3 region: CASSLETSQPQHF. The DNA for the CDR3 is TGTGCCAGCAGCTTAGAGACAAGTCAGCCCCAGCATTTT.